The 26 T cell receptor beta chains in this list originate from one sample, sequenced in a study of cytomegalovirus exposure and HLA in healthy donors (dated by TCRdb to between 2016 and 2019). To prepare the library, the immunoSEQ multiplex PCR assay was applied. For the multiplex PCR, a mixture combining 60 forward primers for TCR Vbeta segments and 13 reverse primers for TCR Jbeta segments was used. TCRdb re-hosts the immuneACCESS table, in-frame sequences only. Its copies lack some clones; in the studies checked, an unresolved V gene accounts for under half of them, and the cause for the rest is not known. The table for this sample lists 120,000 or so clones; about a sixth of them were counted only once. About 3% of the sample lies in the top ten. The sequencing input was PBMCs. These receptors all stem from a female donor in good health and CMV-seropositive.

This clone has more than one count but fewer than ten. The rearrangement uses TRBV27 and TRBJ2-3; TRBD1 might be the D (5 bases). Trimming took 6 bases from V and 0 from J, leaving 13 bases between them. The germline CDR1 and CDR2 sequences are MNHEY and SMNVEV (reference sequence). This CDR3 spans 15 amino acids. CDR3 bases: TGTGCCAGCAGGGACACAGAATCTAGCACAGATACGCAGTATTTT. It encodes CASRDTESSTDTQYF.

This chain links TRBV18 with TRBJ1-4; D remains unclear. V lost 4 bases and J 4 bases, leaving 13 bases between the germline ends. CDR1 and CDR2 (germline): KGHSH, LQKENI. The CDR3 covers 15 residues. The chain's CDR3 is CASSRMVVGNEKLFF. The DNA for the CDR3 is TGTGCCAGCTCACGTATGGTCGTCGGTAATGAAAAACTGTTTTTT.

This clone was counted a few times. The chain uses TRBV28 and TRBJ1-5, with no clear D. V lost 8 bases and J 3 bases, leaving 11 bases between the germline ends. The CDR3 runs to 13 residues. Germline V gene sequence: CDR1 MDHEN, CDR2 SYDVKM. The CDR3 DNA follows: TGTGCCAGCTATTCCGGTAACAATCAGCCCCAGCATTTT. Translating gives CASYSGNNQPQHF.

The V gene is TRBV14, the J gene TRBJ1-2; D might be TRBD1 (5 bases). V was shortened by 0 bases and J by 3 bases, with 11 bases between the two germline ends. Germline loops: CDR1 SGHDN, CDR2 FVKESK. The CDR3 runs to 15 residues. The CDR3 coding sequence is TGTGCCAGCAGCCAAGATCCCAGGGTTGACTATGGCTACACCTTC. This translates into CASSQDPRVDYGYTF.

This chain connects TRBV5-1 to TRBJ2-7; 9 bases fit TRBD2. This CDR3 spans 15 amino acids. The ends lost 1 base at V and 2 bases at J; junction bases unmatched: 4. CDR1 SGHRS and CDR2 YFSETQ come from the germline V gene. DNA for the CDR3: TGCGCCAGCAGCTTGAGTTCTAGCGGGGCCTACGAGCAGTACTTC. Its translation is CASSLSSSGAYEQYF. Full variable domain (remainder filled in from reference TRBV5-1 and TRBJ2-7): KAGVTQTPRYLIKTRGQQVTLSCSPISGHRSVSWYQQTPGQGLQFLFEYFSETQRNKGNFPGRFSGRQFSNSRSEMNVSTLELGDSALYLCASSLSSSGAYEQYFGPGTRLTVT.

This clone has more than one count but fewer than ten. The gene calls are TRBV5-1 and TRBJ1-1; TRBD1 might be the D (5 bases). Germline loops: CDR1 SGHRS, CDR2 YFSETQ. V dropped 2 bases and J dropped 5 bases, with 10 bases sitting between them. The CDR3 sequence is 13 residues long. CDR3 loop: CASSFGGETEAFF. The CDR3 DNA sequence: TGCGCCAGCAGCTTCGGGGGGGAGACTGAAGCTTTCTTT.

The chain has TRBV4-2 and TRBJ1-1, with TRBD1 as a possible D gene (6 bases). Trimming left V 3 bases short and J 0 bases short, with 20 bases between. This CDR3 contains 18 residues. Per germline, CDR1 LGHNA and CDR2 YNFKEQ. In nucleotides, the CDR3 is TGTGCCAGCAGCCACCAGGGAGGGACACCTTACCTGAACACTGAAGCTTTCTTT. It yields the protein CASSHQGGTPYLNTEAFF.

The chain joins TRBV19 to TRBJ1-1; 9 bases align to TRBD1. The CDR3 runs 15 residues. Germline CDR1 LNHDA, CDR2 SQIVND (reference sequence). V was pared by 3 bases and J by 4 bases, with 6 bases of the junction left unmatched. Written as DNA, the CDR3 is TGTGCCAGTAGTATCATTTTGACAGGGGGCACTGAAGCTTTCTTT. Translating it yields CASSIILTGGTEAFF.

V and J are TRBV30 and TRBJ2-5; TRBD1 might be the D (6 bases). The germline V gene encodes CDR1 GTSNPN and CDR2 SVGIG (reference sequence). This CDR3 is 13 amino acids long. Deletions cut 4 bases from V and 2 bases from J, with 11 bases between. In DNA form, the CDR3 reads TGTGCCTGGAACCCAGGACAGCAAGAGACCCAGTACTTC. Translating gives CAWNPGQQETQYF.

This chain connects TRBV5-4 to TRBJ2-1; a possible D gene is TRBD1 (5 bases). V was clipped by 1 base and J by 1 base, with 12 bases between them. The CDR3 consists of 16 residues. The V gene's germline CDR1 is SGHNT and CDR2 YYREEE (reference sequence). CDR3 amino acids: CASSLTRGGSYNEQFF. The CDR3 region has the DNA TGTGCCAGCAGCTTGACAAGGGGCGGATCCTACAATGAGCAGTTCTTC.

The genes are TRBV5-1 and TRBJ2-6; TRBD2 matches at 8 bases. This CDR3 contains 19 residues. Germline-derived CDR1 and CDR2 are SGHRS and YFSETQ. After removal of 0 bases from V and 0 bases from J, the junction contained 8 bases not matched to a gene. The CDR3 sequence is CASSLVGAGGFSGANVLTF. The CDR3 DNA follows: TGCGCCAGCAGCTTGGTTGGGGCGGGAGGCTTCTCTGGGGCCAACGTCCTGACTTTC.

This clone was picked up a small number of times. V gene TRBV27 combines with J gene TRBJ1-2, with 8 bases identical to TRBD1. V lost 5 bases to trimming and J lost 8 bases; unmatched junction nucleotides: 10. Germline lookup yields CDR1 MNHEY and CDR2 SMNVEV (reference sequence). CDR3 length: 14 residues. In DNA, the CDR3 is TGTGCCAGCAGTGACGATCAGGGGGCGCGGGGCTACACCTTC. Residues: CASSDDQGARGYTF.

The V gene is TRBV4-3, the J gene TRBJ1-3, with D possibly TRBD1 on 6 matching bases. Looked up from germline, CDR1 is LGHNA and CDR2 is YSLEER. The CDR3 spans 15 residues. Between the trimmed V and J ends, which lost 6 bases and 2 bases, there was a span of 14 bases. The CDR3 is CASRKGTTPGNTIYF. CDR3 nucleotides: TGCGCCAGCAGAAAGGGGACAACACCTGGAAACACCATATATTTT.

V gene TRBV5-1 combines with J gene TRBJ2-7; D remains ambiguous. The CDR3 totals 13 residues. V lost 4 bases, J lost 0 bases, and 8 bases lay in between. Germline V lookup: CDR1 SGHRS, CDR2 YFSETQ. CDR3 in amino acids: CASSPYGSYEQYF. The DNA of the CDR3 is TGCGCCAGCAGCCCATACGGCTCCTACGAGCAGTACTTC. Supplemented by reference TRBV5-1 and TRBJ2-7, the full variable domain reads KAGVTQTPRYLIKTRGQQVTLSCSPISGHRSVSWYQQTPGQGLQFLFEYFSETQRNKGNFPGRFSGRQFSNSRSEMNVSTLELGDSALYLCASSPYGSYEQYFGPGTRLTVT.

The chain combines TRBV4-2 with TRBJ1-2, with 8 bases lining up with TRBD1. Germline values: CDR1 LGHNA, CDR2 YNFKEQ. Germline trimming cut 1 base from V and 4 bases from J; bases unmatched to any gene: 8. The CDR3 runs 16 residues. In nucleotides, the CDR3 is TGTGCCAGCAGCCAAGTGACAGGGGACCTAACCTATGGCTACACCTTC. Translated, it gives CASSQVTGDLTYGYTF.

The genes are TRBV28 and TRBJ1-6; 7 nucleotides agree with TRBD1. V dropped 11 bases and J dropped 10; count of bases not matched to a gene: 14. The CDR3 contains 14 residues. Germline loops: CDR1 MDHEN, CDR2 SYDVKM. Written as DNA, the CDR3 is TGTGCCGGGCGGACAGGCGCTCCTTTGTCACCCCTCCACTTT. The encoded protein is CAGRTGAPLSPLHF.

This chain links TRBV19 with TRBJ1-5, with 7 bases lining up with TRBD1. The germline V gene encodes CDR1 LNHDA and CDR2 SQIVND (reference sequence). J gave up 6 bases and V 7 bases, and 18 bases lay outside the gene matches. The CDR3 has 17 residues. CDR3 amino acids: CASTTTRQGWFGQPQHF. The CDR3 DNA reads TGTGCCAGTACCACGACCCGACAGGGTTGGTTCGGTCAGCCCCAGCATTTT.

Only a few counts were recorded for this clone. The rearrangement links TRBV5-1 to TRBJ1-1, with D uncertain. V gave up 4 bases and J gave up 2 bases, with 12 bases separating them. The germline V gene encodes CDR1 SGHRS and CDR2 YFSETQ. CDR3 length: 14 amino acids. In DNA form, the CDR3 reads TGCGCCAGCAGCGCGGCCGGATACAACACTGAAGCTTTCTTT. Encoded protein: CASSAAGYNTEAFF.

The chain joins TRBV5-6 to TRBJ2-7, with D unclear. The length of the CDR3 is 16 residues. Germline values: CDR1 SGHDT, CDR2 YYEEEE. V lost 5 bases and J lost 6, with 24 bases in between. CDR3 sequence reads: CASRRLTNKPAPEQYF. The CDR3 coding sequence is TGTGCCAGCAGAAGACTTACAAACAAGCCCGCTCCCGAGCAGTACTTC.

A few counts support this clone. The chain is built from TRBV28 and TRBJ2-3; TRBD2 matches at 10 bases. CDR3 length: 15 amino acids. Germline V lookup: CDR1 MDHEN, CDR2 SYDVKM. Trimming at V came to 3 bases and at J to 4 bases, leaving 4 bases not matched to a gene. The CDR3 region is CASSFLAGDADTQYF. In DNA form, the CDR3 reads TGTGCCAGCAGTTTCCTAGCGGGAGACGCAGATACGCAGTATTTT.

The genes are TRBV5-1 and TRBJ2-3, with D uncertain. Germline V gene sequence: CDR1 SGHRS, CDR2 YFSETQ. The CDR3 contains 16 residues. Trimming stripped 0 bases from V and 0 bases from J, with 11 bases between. In DNA form, the CDR3 reads TGCGCCAGCAGCTTGGGTCCAGGTACTAGCACAGATACGCAGTATTTT. Protein: CASSLGPGTSTDTQYF.

The sample holds one count of this clone. This sequence joins TRBV5-1 and TRBJ2-3; 14 bases align to TRBD2. The CDR3 has 16 residues. CDR1 is SGHRS and CDR2 is YFSETQ in the germline V gene. With 4 bases clipped from V and 4 bases from J, the junction kept 5 bases outside the gene matches. CDR3 in amino acids: CASSAGTSGRADTQYF. The CDR3 DNA reads TGCGCCAGCAGCGCTGGGACTAGCGGGAGAGCAGATACGCAGTATTTT.

The chain employs TRBV28 and TRBJ1-4; 7 bases are shared with TRBD1. This CDR3 is built from 13 residues. V was clipped by 6 bases and J by 6 bases; unmatched bases: 4. CDR1 and CDR2 (germline): MDHEN, SYDVKM. In DNA, the CDR3 is TGTGCCAGCAGATGGACAGGTGATGAAAAACTGTTTTTT. Its translation is CASRWTGDEKLFF.

CDR3 coding DNA: TGTGCCTGGAGACTCAGGCGAAACAATCAGCCCCAGCATTTT. Amino acids: CAWRLRRNNQPQHF. The V gene is TRBV30, the J gene TRBJ1-5; D remains unclear. V lost 3 bases, J lost 3 bases, and 12 bases lay in between. CDR3 size: 14 residues. Germline loops: CDR1 GTSNPN, CDR2 SVGIG (reference sequence).

The gene calls are TRBV30 and TRBJ2-7; 9 bases align to TRBD1. V lost 0 bases to trimming and J lost 2 bases; unmatched junction nucleotides: 5. CDR3 length: 15 residues. Germline V gene lookup returns CDR1 GTSNPN and CDR2 SVGIG (reference sequence). As DNA, the CDR3 is TGTGCCTGGAGTGTTGGGGGGACAGGGACCTACGAGCAGTACTTC. Its translation is CAWSVGGTGTYEQYF. The full variable domain, its missing parts supplied by reference TRBV30 and TRBJ2-7, is SQTIHQWPATLVQPVGSPLSLECTVEGTSNPNLYWYRQAAGRGLQLLFYSVGIGQISSEVPQNLSASRPQDRQFILSSKKLLLSDSGFYLCAWSVGGTGTYEQYFGPGTRLTVT.

This chain joins TRBV19 and TRBJ2-7, with D tentatively TRBD1 (6 bases). The CDR3 runs to 14 residues. V was shortened by 7 bases and J by 1 base, with 14 bases between the two germline ends. Germline CDR1 and CDR2: LNHDA and SQIVND (reference sequence). CDR3 in amino acids: CASTRTVRSYEQYF. Here the CDR3 DNA reads TGTGCCAGTACGCGGACAGTCCGTTCCTACGAGCAGTACTTC.